This TCR beta chain was profiled in a study of T cell repertoires in cytomegalovirus infection. About the research overall: CMV infection plus the matching HLA type was flagged by public TCR beta signatures. Points from the study as a whole: Carriers of CMV and the relevant HLA type were discriminated by public TCR beta frequency. The ex vivo response was dominated by HLA-C-restricted CMV-specific TCR beta clonotypes.

MiXCR, run by TCRdb on the reads, gives a single entry per CDR3 protein. Counted here are about 320,000 distinct CDR3 sequences, roughly 9.5% occurring once; the ten biggest clones make up around 4.5%. Worth noting for this clonotype: What it binds is unknown.

Germline-derived CDR1 and CDR2 are SGHDT and YYEEEE. Trimming removed 6 bases from V and 3 bases from J; junction bases left unmatched: 9. The CDR3 loop spans 15 amino acids. Sequences were obtained from PBMCs. V gene TRBV5-6 combines with J gene TRBJ2-7; 10 bases match TRBD1. The sequence was obtained from a human donor in good health (CMV status not recorded). Some clones in this sample may be carry-over from other donors' samples. CDR3 amino acids: CASTLPGQGIYEQYF. The CDR3 coding sequence is TGTGCCAGCACCTTACCGGGACAGGGGATCTACGAGCAGTACTTC.